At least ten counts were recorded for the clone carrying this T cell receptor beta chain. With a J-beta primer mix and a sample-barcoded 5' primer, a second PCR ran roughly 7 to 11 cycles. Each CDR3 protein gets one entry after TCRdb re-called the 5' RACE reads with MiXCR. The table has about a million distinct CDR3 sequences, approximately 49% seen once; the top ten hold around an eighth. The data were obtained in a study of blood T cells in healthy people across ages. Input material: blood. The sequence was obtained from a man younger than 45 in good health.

This chain's CDR3 is CASSFGQGPNQPQHF. The CDR3 nucleotides read TGTGCCAGCAGTTTCGGTCAGGGCCCTAATCAGCCCCAGCATTTT. This chain connects TRBV27 to TRBJ1-5, with a tentative D call TRBD1 (5 bases). The CDR3 is 15 residues long. Looked up from germline, CDR1 is MNHEY and CDR2 is SMNVEV (reference sequence). Trimming removed 3 bases from V and 4 bases from J, with 13 bases in between.